This T cell receptor beta chain derives from a study of blood T cell repertoires in COVID-19. The wider study: The United States, Italy and Spain were the sources of the acute and convalescent COVID-19 samples. The analysed material was cDNA or gDNA that came from T cells, B-cell-depleted T cells, or PBMCs.

The V and J ends lost 5 bases and 6 bases, in that order; junction bases with no gene match: 0. In germline, CDR1 is MNHEY, CDR2 SMNVEV (reference sequence). This CDR3 comprises 12 residues. In the authors' methods: From reference gene primer amplification, estimates of nucleated cell counts were derived. Sequencing was performed with immunoSEQ multiplex PCR; in TCRdb, only in-frame clones are kept and a portion is missing. V and J calls and clone size come straight from that table; D and trimming were deduced from the DNA. There are 240,000 or so clones in the sample; 88% occur only once, and around 0.8% lies in the top ten.

The sample consisted of peripheral blood. This receptor was obtained from a woman aged 25 to 39 with acute or convalescent COVID-19. The chain is built from TRBV27 and TRBJ2-2; 7 bases match TRBD2. The CDR3 loop reads CASSLAAGELFF. The CDR3 DNA is TGTGCCAGCAGTCTAGCGGCCGGGGAGCTGTTTTTT.